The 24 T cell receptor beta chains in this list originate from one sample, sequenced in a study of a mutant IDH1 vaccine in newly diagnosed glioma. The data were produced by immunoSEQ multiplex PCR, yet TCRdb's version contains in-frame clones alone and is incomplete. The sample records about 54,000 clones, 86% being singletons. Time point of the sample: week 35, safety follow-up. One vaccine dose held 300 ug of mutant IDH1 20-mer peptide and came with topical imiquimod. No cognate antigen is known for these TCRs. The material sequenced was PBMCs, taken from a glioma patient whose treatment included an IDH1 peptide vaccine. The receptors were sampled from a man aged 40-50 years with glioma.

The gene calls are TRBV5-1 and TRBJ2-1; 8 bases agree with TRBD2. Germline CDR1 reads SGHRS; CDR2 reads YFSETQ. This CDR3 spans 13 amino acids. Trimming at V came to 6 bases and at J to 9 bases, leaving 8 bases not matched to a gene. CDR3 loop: CASTWAGGVEQFF. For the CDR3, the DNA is TGCGCCAGCACCTGGGCGGGAGGAGTTGAGCAGTTCTTC.

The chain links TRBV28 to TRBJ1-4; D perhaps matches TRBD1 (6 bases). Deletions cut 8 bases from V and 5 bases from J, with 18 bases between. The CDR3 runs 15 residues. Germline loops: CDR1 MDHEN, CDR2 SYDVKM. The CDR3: CASATGGIGNEKLFF. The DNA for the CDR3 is TGTGCCAGCGCGACAGGAGGGATTGGGAATGAAAAACTGTTTTTT.

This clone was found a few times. In nucleotides, the CDR3 is TGTGCCAGCAGCTCGTCCGGGACAGGGAAAGGCTACACCTTC. This sequence encodes CASSSSGTGKGYTF. The chain combines TRBV11-1 with TRBJ1-2, with 9 bases lining up with TRBD1. In germline, CDR1 is SGHAT, CDR2 FQDESV (reference sequence). This CDR3 contains 14 residues. V shed 4 bases and J 8 bases; nucleotides not matched to a gene: 8.

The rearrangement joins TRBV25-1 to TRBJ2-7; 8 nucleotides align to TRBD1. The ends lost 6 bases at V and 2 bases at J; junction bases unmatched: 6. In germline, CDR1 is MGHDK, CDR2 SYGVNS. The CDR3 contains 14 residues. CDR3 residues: CASREDRGPYEQYF. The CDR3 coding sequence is TGTGCCAGCAGGGAAGACAGGGGTCCCTACGAGCAGTACTTC.

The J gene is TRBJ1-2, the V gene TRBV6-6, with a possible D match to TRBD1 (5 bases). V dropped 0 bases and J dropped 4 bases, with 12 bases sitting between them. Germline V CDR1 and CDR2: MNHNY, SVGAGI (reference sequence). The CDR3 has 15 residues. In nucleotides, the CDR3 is TGTGCCAGCAGTTACTCGAGTGGGGCCGGCTATGGCTACACCTTC. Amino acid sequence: CASSYSSGAGYGYTF.

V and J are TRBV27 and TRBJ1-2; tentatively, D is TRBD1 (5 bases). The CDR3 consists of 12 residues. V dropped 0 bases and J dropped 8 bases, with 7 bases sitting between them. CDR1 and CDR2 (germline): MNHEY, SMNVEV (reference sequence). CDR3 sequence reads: CASSLSGRGYTF. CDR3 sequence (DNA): TGTGCCAGCAGTTTATCGGGGCGCGGCTACACCTTC.

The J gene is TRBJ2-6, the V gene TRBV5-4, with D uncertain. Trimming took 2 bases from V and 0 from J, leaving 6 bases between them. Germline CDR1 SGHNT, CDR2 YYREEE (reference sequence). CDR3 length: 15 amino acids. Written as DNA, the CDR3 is TGTGCCAGCAGCTTAGGGAACTCTGGGGCCAACGTCCTGACTTTC. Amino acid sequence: CASSLGNSGANVLTF.

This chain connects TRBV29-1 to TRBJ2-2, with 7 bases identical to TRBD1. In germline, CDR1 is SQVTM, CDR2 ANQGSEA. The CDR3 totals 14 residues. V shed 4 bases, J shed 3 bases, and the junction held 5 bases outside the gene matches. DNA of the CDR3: TGCAGCGTTGTAGACAGGGTCGACACCGGGGAGCTGTTTTTT. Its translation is CSVVDRVDTGELFF.

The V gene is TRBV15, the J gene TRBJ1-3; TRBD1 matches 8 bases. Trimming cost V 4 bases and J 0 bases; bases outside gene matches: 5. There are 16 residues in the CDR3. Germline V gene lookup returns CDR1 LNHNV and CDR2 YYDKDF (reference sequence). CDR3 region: CATSTRTGSSGNTIYF. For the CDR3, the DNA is TGTGCCACCAGCACCAGGACAGGGAGCTCTGGAAACACCATATATTTT.

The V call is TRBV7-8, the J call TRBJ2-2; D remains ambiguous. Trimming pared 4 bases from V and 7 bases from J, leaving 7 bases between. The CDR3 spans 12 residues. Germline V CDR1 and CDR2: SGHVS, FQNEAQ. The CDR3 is CASSSSGGELFF. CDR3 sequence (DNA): TGTGCCAGCAGCTCCTCCGGCGGGGAGCTGTTTTTT.

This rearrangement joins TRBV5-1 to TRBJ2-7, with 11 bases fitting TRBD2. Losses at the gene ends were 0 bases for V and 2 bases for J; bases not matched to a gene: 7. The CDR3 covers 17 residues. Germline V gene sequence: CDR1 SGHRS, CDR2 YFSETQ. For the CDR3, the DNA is TGCGCCAGCAGCTTGGCGGCTAGCGGGAGGCTTACCTACGAGCAGTACTTC. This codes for CASSLAASGRLTYEQYF.

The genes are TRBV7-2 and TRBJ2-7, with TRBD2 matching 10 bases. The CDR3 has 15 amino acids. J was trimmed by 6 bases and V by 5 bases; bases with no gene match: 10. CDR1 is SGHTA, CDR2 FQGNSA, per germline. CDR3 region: CASSLPSGSRAEQYF. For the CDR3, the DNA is TGTGCCAGCAGCCTCCCTAGCGGGAGCCGTGCCGAGCAGTACTTC.

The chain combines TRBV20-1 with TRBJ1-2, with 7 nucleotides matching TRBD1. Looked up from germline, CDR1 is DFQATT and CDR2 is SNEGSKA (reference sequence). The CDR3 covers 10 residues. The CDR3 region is CGSGGGGYTF. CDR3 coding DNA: TGCGGCTCAGGGGGAGGGGGCTACACCTTC.

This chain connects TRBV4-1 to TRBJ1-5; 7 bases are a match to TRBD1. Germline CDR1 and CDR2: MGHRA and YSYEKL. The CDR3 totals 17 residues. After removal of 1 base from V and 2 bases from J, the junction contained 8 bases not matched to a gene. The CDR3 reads CASSQGQGGGGNQPQHF. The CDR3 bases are TGCGCCAGCAGCCAAGGCCAGGGGGGCGGGGGCAATCAGCCCCAGCATTTT.

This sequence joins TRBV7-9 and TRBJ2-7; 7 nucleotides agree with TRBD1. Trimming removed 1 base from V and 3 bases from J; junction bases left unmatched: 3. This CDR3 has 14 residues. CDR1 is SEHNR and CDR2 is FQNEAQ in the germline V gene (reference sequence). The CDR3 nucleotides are TGTGCCAGCAGCTTAGGGCAGGGGGTCTACGAGCAGTACTTC. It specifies CASSLGQGVYEQYF.

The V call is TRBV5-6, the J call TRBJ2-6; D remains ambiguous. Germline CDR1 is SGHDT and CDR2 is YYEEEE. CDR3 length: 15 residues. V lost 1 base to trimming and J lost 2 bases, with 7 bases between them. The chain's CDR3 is CASSLRMTGANVLTF. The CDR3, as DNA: TGTGCCAGCAGCTTGAGGATGACTGGGGCCAACGTCCTGACTTTC.

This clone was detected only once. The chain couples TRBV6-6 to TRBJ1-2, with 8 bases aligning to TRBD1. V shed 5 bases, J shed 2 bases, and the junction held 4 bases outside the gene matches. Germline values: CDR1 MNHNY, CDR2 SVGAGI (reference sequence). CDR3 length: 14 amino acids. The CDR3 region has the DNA TGTGCCAGCAGTCAGCGACAGGGGAACTATGGCTACACCTTC. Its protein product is CASSQRQGNYGYTF.

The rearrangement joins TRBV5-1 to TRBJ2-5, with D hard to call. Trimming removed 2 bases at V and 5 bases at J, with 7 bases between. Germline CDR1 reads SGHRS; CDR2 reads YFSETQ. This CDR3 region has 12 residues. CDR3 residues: CASSFLSETQYF. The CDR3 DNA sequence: TGCGCCAGCAGCTTTCTTTCGGAGACCCAGTACTTC.

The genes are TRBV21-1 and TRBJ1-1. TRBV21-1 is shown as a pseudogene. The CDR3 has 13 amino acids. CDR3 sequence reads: CASSIQADTEAFF. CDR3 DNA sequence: TGTGCCAGCAGCATACAAGCCGACACTGAAGCTTTCTTT.

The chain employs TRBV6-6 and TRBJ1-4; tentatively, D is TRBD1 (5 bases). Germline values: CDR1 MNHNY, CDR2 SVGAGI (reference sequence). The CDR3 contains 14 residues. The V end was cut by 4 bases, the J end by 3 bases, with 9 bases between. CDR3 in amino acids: CASSSRVANEKLFF. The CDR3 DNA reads TGTGCCAGCAGTTCCAGGGTGGCTAATGAAAAACTGTTTTTT.

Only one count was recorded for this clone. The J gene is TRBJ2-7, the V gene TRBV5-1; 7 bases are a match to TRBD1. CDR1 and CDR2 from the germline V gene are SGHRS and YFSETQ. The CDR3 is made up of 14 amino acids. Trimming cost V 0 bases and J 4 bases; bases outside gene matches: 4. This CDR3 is CASSLAGRGYEQYF. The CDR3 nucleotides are TGCGCCAGCAGCTTGGCAGGCAGGGGGTACGAGCAGTACTTC.

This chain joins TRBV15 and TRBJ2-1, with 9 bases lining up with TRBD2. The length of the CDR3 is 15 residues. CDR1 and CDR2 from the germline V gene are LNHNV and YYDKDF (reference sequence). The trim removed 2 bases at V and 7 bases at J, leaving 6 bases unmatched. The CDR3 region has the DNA TGTGCCACCAGCAGAATAGCGGGAGCTGGGAATGAGCAGTTCTTC. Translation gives CATSRIAGAGNEQFF.

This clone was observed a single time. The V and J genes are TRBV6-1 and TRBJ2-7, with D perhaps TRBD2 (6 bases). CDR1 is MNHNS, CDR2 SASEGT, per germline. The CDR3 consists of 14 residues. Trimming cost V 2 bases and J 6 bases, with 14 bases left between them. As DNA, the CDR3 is TGTGCCAGCAGTGAAATTTGGGGGGTGGGCGAGCAGTACTTC. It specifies CASSEIWGVGEQYF.

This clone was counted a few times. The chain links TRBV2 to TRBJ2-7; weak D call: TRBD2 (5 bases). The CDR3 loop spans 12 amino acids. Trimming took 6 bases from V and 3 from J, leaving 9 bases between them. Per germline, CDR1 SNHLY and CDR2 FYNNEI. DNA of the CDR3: TGTGCCAGCAGGTTGACTATCTACGAGCAGTACTTC. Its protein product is CASRLTIYEQYF.